This T cell receptor beta chain was found in a study of T cells in Graves' hyperthyroidism and ophthalmopathy. Study context: The authors collected peripheral blood at initial diagnosis, before any treatment. Regarding the study as a whole: For ophthalmopathy, model prediction preceded onset by a median about 6.4 months. Classification by a 13 V-J model distinguished ophthalmopathy from stable hyperthyroidism.

There were TCR beta CDR3 regions amplified from RNA transcripts. Carried out on the TCR CDR3, a first-round RT-PCR used the HTBI primer set. TCRdb re-derived calls from the multiplex PCR reads in MiXCR, one entry per CDR3 protein. In the table there are a few hundred thousand distinct CDR3 sequences, roughly 15% of which are singletons. The study enrolled patients aged 18 to 65 with newly diagnosed hyperthyroidism of under 2 months' duration. The CDR3 covers 14 residues. The V and J ends lost 4 bases and 0 bases respectively, with 10 bases between them. Germline V gene data show CDR1 as SGHRS and CDR2 as YFSETQ. In this sample, this clonotype turned up a few times. What it recognizes is unknown.

The clonotype comes from a woman aged 50 to 60 with Graves' hyperthyroidism that later progressed to Graves' ophthalmopathy. The gene calls are TRBV5-1 and TRBJ2-5; D perhaps matches TRBD2 (5 bases). Sequenced sample: blood. The DNA for the CDR3 is TGCGCCAGCAGCCTTAGCGCTAACCAAGAGACCCAGTACTTC. Translated: CASSLSANQETQYF.